These 21 T cell receptor beta chains came from one sample sequenced in a study of blood T cell repertoires in COVID-19. TCRdb's copy holds only in-frame clones and misses some; the assay was immunoSEQ multiplex PCR. The repertoire holds 90,000 to 130,000 clones, with approximately 88% as singletons. Sample: peripheral blood. These receptors were collected from a woman in her seventies with acute or convalescent COVID-19.

V is TRBV6-5 and J is TRBJ1-1; maybe TRBD1 (5 bases). There are 15 residues in the CDR3. The ends were cut back, 4 bases at V and 1 base at J, with 13 bases in the middle. The germline CDR1 and CDR2 sequences are MNHEY and SVGAGI. CDR3 nucleotides: TGTGCCAGCAGTTCCTATTCGGGGGAGAACACTGAAGCTTTCTTT. It specifies CASSSYSGENTEAFF.

This clone was observed a single time. The chain links TRBV5-1 to TRBJ1-1, with TRBD1 matching over 7 bases. The CDR3 is 14 amino acids. J lost 10 bases, V lost 8 bases, and 17 bases had no gene match. Germline V gene data show CDR1 as SGHRS and CDR2 as YFSETQ. The CDR3 DNA reads as TGCGCCAGTCGGTCCCAGGGGGAGACAGCTAGAGCTTTCTTT. Translation gives CASRSQGETARAFF.

The rearrangement joins TRBV7-9 to TRBJ2-2; D call uncertain. CDR1 is SEHNR and CDR2 is FQNEAQ in the germline V gene (reference sequence). This CDR3 has 13 residues. The V and J ends lost 3 bases and 7 bases respectively, with 9 bases between them. CDR3 sequence reads: CASSLDSSGELFF. CDR3 DNA sequence: TGTGCCAGCAGCTTGGATAGCAGCGGGGAGCTGTTTTTT.

This rearrangement joins TRBV6-5 to TRBJ2-5, with TRBD1 matching over 9 bases. The CDR3 covers 14 residues. J lost 5 bases, V lost 3 bases, and 4 bases had no gene match. Per the germline V gene, CDR1 is MNHEY and CDR2 is SVGAGI. CDR3 loop: CASSYGDRAETQYF. The CDR3 DNA reads TGTGCCAGCAGTTATGGGGACAGGGCCGAGACCCAGTACTTC.

The CDR3 reads CASSPGEQGSSGANVLTF. As DNA, the CDR3 is TGTGCCAGCAGCCCCGGAGAACAGGGTTCCTCTGGGGCCAACGTCCTGACTTTC. J is TRBJ2-6 and V is TRBV4-2; tentative D call: TRBD1 (6 bases). This CDR3 region has 18 residues. Trimming left V 4 bases short and J 0 bases short, with 16 bases between. Germline CDR1 LGHNA, CDR2 YNFKEQ.

V is TRBV9 and J is TRBJ2-5; 8 nucleotides line up with TRBD2. The trim removed 3 bases at V and 2 bases at J, leaving 6 bases unmatched. CDR3 length: 15 residues. Germline V gene sequence: CDR1 SGDLS, CDR2 YYNGEE. The DNA of the CDR3 is TGTGCCAGCAGCGCGGCGGGACTAGGGCAAGAGACCCAGTACTTC. Translated, it gives CASSAAGLGQETQYF.

This chain joins TRBV10-3 and TRBJ1-5; weak D call: TRBD1 (5 bases). From germline, CDR1 is ENHRY and CDR2 SYGVKD. The CDR3 runs to 14 residues. The V end lost 3 bases, the J end lost 2 bases, and 8 bases lay between the germline ends. CDR3 nucleotide sequence: TGTGCCATCAGTGATCCGGGGGGCAATCAGCCCCAGCATTTT. Translation gives CAISDPGGNQPQHF.

The chain links TRBV3-1 (or the pseudogene TRBV3-2) to TRBJ2-3; D might be TRBD2 (6 bases). From germline, CDR1 is LGHDT and CDR2 YNNKEL (reference sequence). The CDR3 covers 16 residues. Trimming cost V 1 base and J 1 base, with 12 bases left between them. The CDR3 sequence is CASSQGVGGGTDTQYF. The CDR3 DNA reads TGTGCCAGCAGCCAAGGTGTTGGCGGGGGCACAGATACGCAGTATTTT.

V gene TRBV9 combines with J gene TRBJ2-5; weak D call: TRBD2 (5 bases). V lost 3 bases and J lost 5, with 20 bases in between. Germline lookup yields CDR1 SGDLS and CDR2 YYNGEE. The CDR3 has 16 amino acids. CDR3 bases: TGTGCCAGCAGCGCGGGCCCCTTAGGTAGCGAGGAGACCCAGTACTTC. Translating it yields CASSAGPLGSEETQYF.

The chain is built from TRBV30 and TRBJ1-4; 7 bases map to TRBD1. This CDR3 spans 15 amino acids. V lost 0 bases, J lost 4 bases, and 5 bases stayed unmatched. Germline V gives CDR1 GTSNPN, CDR2 SVGIG (reference sequence). The CDR3 DNA sequence: TGTGCCTGGAGTGTACGGGACAGCCTTAATGAAAAACTGTTTTTT. This sequence encodes CAWSVRDSLNEKLFF.

J is TRBJ2-5 and V is TRBV5-1, with 9 bases matching TRBD1. V trimming: 2 bases; J trimming: 4 bases; junction bases outside the gene matches: 12. The CDR3 has 17 residues. Germline CDR1 SGHRS, CDR2 YFSETQ. The CDR3 DNA follows: TGCGCCAGCAGCTTAGGACAGGGGAATATGGGCCTAGAGACCCAGTACTTC. Its protein is CASSLGQGNMGLETQYF.

This chain links TRBV6-1 with TRBJ1-4; D gene uncertain. The CDR3 has 16 amino acids. V was pared by 2 bases and J by 3 bases, with 13 bases between. The germline V gene encodes CDR1 MNHNS and CDR2 SASEGT. This CDR3 is CASSEMGRAANEKLFF. The CDR3 DNA is TGTGCCAGCAGTGAAATGGGGAGGGCCGCTAATGAAAAACTGTTTTTT.

The chain has TRBV7-8 and TRBJ2-2, with TRBD1 as a possible D gene (6 bases). Trimming took off 5 bases at V and 6 bases at J, with 13 bases between the two ends. The CDR3 runs to 14 residues. CDR1 is SGHVS, CDR2 FQNEAQ, per germline. CDR3: CASSLQGTAGELFF. The DNA of the CDR3 is TGTGCCAGCAGCCTACAGGGAACGGCCGGGGAGCTGTTTTTT.

The genes are TRBV6-1 and TRBJ1-1; the D is unclear. The CDR3 has 14 residues. V was pared by 2 bases and J by 11 bases, with 18 bases between. The germline V gene encodes CDR1 MNHNS and CDR2 SASEGT. The DNA for the CDR3 is TGTGCCAGCAGTGAACAGGTTTCCGCGCCGGGGGCTTTCTTT. Translation: CASSEQVSAPGAFF.

The V call is TRBV9, the J call TRBJ2-7; 9 bases align to TRBD2. This CDR3 comprises 15 residues. CDR1 SGDLS and CDR2 YYNGEE come from the germline V gene. Trimming at V came to 3 bases and at J to 1 base, leaving 5 bases not matched to a gene. The CDR3 loop is CASSAGLATSYEQYF. The CDR3 region has the DNA TGTGCCAGCAGCGCGGGACTAGCTACATCCTACGAGCAGTACTTC.

The chain joins TRBV9 to TRBJ2-5; TRBD2 matches at 8 bases. CDR1 SGDLS and CDR2 YYNGEE come from the germline V gene. The length of the CDR3 is 14 residues. V lost 3 bases, J lost 4 bases, and 5 bases stayed unmatched. For the CDR3, the DNA is TGTGCCAGCAGCGGGGGCGGGAGGTCAGAGACCCAGTACTTC. Translation gives CASSGGGRSETQYF.

The chain couples TRBV7-2 to TRBJ1-3; TRBD1 matches at 8 bases. V shed 4 bases, J shed 4 bases, and the junction held 6 bases outside the gene matches. There are 15 residues in the CDR3. Looked up from germline, CDR1 is SGHTA and CDR2 is FQGNSA. This CDR3 is CASSSRTGTGNTIYF. The CDR3, as DNA: TGTGCCAGCAGCTCACGGACAGGGACGGGAAACACCATATATTTT.

The chain employs TRBV5-5 and TRBJ2-7, with D possibly being TRBD2 (6 bases). The CDR3 extends over 14 amino acids. V was trimmed by 4 bases and J by 6 bases, leaving 17 bases between them. Germline V gene data show CDR1 as SGHKS and CDR2 as YYEKEE (reference sequence). The CDR3 sequence is CASSLSSERFEQYF. CDR3 nucleotides: TGTGCCAGCAGCCTCTCTAGCGAAAGGTTCGAGCAGTACTTC.

The CDR3 is CAISESSLGTGTYEQYF. CDR3 bases: TGTGCCATCAGTGAGTCGAGCCTAGGGACAGGTACCTACGAGCAGTACTTC. The chain combines TRBV10-3 with TRBJ2-7, with 8 bases aligning to TRBD1. Trimming removed 0 bases from V and 2 bases from J; junction bases left unmatched: 9. Germline CDR1 reads ENHRY; CDR2 reads SYGVKD. This CDR3 is built from 17 residues.

A few counts support this clone. This chain joins TRBV3-1 (or the pseudogene TRBV3-2) and TRBJ1-2; 8 bases line up with TRBD1. The CDR3 length is 15 residues. V was clipped by 1 base and J by 0 bases; unmatched bases: 1. CDR1 is LGHDT and CDR2 is YNNKEL in the germline V gene (reference sequence). The CDR3 DNA is TGTGCCAGCAGCCAAGGGACAGGGTCTAACTATGGCTACACCTTC. Protein: CASSQGTGSNYGYTF.

V is TRBV11-1 and J is TRBJ2-2; a weak D match, TRBD2 (6 bases). Germline-derived CDR1 and CDR2 are SGHAT and FQDESV (reference sequence). Trimming cost V 4 bases and J 4 bases, with 10 bases left between them. CDR3 length equals 14 residues. The CDR3 DNA follows: TGTGCCAGCAGCTCACTCGGGGGCACCGGGGAGCTGTTTTTT. Protein sequence: CASSSLGGTGELFF.